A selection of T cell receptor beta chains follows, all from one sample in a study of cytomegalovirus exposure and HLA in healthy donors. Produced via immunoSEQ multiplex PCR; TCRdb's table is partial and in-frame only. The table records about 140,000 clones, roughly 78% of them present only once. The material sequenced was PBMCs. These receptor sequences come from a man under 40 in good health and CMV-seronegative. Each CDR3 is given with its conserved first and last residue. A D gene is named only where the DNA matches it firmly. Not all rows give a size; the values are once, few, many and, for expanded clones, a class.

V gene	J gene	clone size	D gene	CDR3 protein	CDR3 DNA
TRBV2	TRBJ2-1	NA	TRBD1	CASTPRTGLYNEQFF	TGTGCCAGCACCCCCCGGACAGGACTCTACAATGAGCAGTTCTTC
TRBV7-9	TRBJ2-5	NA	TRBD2	CASSTLAGRETQYF	TGTGCCAGCAGCACTCTAGCGGGGAGGGAGACCCAGTACTTC
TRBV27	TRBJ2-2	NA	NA	CASSQNAVTGELFF	TGTGCCAGCAGCCAAAATGCAGTGACCGGGGAGCTGTTTTTT
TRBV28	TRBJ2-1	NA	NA	CASSSKIRSYNEQFF	TGTGCCAGCAGTTCTAAAATCCGCTCCTACAATGAGCAGTTCTTC
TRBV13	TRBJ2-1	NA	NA	CASSLDRYNEQFF	TGTGCCAGCAGCTTAGACAGGTACAATGAGCAGTTCTTC
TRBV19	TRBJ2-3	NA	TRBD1	CASSRVPGQGPSTDTQYF	TGTGCCAGTAGTCGAGTCCCGGGACAGGGGCCAAGCACAGATACGCAGTATTTT
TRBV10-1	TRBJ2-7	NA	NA	CASSETRGSYEQYF	TGCGCCAGCAGTGAAACCAGGGGCTCCTACGAGCAGTACTTT
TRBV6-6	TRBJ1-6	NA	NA	CASSRESSYNSPLHF	TGTGCCAGCAGTCGGGAGAGCTCCTATAATTCACCCCTCCACTTT
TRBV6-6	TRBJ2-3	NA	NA	CASSLGGGTDTQYF	TGTGCCAGCAGCTTAGGGGGAGGCACAGATACGCAGTATTTT
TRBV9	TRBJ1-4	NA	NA	CASSVGRARAGEKLFF	TGTGCCAGCAGCGTGGGGAGGGCCCGGGCGGGGGAAAAACTGTTTTTT
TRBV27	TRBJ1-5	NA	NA	CASSYRSSNQPQHF	TGTGCCAGCAGTTACAGGAGTAGCAATCAGCCCCAGCATTTT
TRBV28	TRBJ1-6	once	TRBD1	CASSKGQGAYSPLHF	TGTGCCAGCAGTAAAGGACAGGGGGCTTATTCACCCCTCCACTTT
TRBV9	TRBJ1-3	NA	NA	CASSETRDTPGNTIYF	TGTGCCAGCAGCGAGACACGGGACACTCCTGGAAACACCATATATTTT
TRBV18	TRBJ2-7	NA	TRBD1	CASSKGGWEQYF	TGTGCCAGCTCGAAAGGGGGCTGGGAGCAGTACTTC
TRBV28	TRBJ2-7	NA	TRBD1	CASRGRQGSYEQYF	TGTGCCAGCAGAGGGAGACAGGGCTCTTACGAGCAGTACTTC
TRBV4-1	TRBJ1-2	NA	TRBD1	CASSQDRDRGSGYTF	TGCGCCAGCAGCCAAGATCGGGACAGGGGTTCTGGCTACACCTTC
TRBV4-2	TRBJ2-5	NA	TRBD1	CASSQETGGGETQYF	TGTGCCAGCAGCCAAGAGACAGGGGGCGGAGAGACCCAGTACTTC